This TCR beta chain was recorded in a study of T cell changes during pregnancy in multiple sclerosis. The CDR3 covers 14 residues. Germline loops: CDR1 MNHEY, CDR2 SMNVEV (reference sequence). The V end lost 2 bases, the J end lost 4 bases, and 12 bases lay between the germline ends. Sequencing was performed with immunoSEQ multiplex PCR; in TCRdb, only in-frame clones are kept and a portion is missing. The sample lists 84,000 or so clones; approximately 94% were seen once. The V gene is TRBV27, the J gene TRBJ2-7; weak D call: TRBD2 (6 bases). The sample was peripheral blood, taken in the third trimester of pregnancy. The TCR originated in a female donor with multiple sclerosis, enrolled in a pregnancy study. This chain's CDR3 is CASSLGGYSYEQYF. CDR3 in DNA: TGTGCCAGCAGTTTAGGAGGGTACAGTTACGAGCAGTACTTC.